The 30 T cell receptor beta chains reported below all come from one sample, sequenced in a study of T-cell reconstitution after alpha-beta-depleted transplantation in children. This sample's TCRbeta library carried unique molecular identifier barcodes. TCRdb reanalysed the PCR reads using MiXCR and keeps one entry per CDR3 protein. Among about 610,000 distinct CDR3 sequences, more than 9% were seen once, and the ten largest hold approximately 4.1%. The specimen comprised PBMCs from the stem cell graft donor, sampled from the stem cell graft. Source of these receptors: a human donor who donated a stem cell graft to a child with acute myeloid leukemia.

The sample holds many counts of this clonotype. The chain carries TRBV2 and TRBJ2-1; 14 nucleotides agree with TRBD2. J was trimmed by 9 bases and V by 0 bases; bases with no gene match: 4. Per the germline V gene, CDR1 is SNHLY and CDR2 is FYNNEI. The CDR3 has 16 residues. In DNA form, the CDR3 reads TGTGCCAGCAGTGAAGCGCCGGGACTAGCGGGAGTTGAGCAGTTCTTC. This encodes CASSEAPGLAGVEQFF.

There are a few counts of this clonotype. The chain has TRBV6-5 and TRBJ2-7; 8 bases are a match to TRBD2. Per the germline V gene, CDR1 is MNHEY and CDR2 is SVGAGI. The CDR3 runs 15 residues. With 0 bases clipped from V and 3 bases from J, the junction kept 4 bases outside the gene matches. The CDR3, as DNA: TGTGCCAGCAGTTACTCTCGGGGGGGCATCTACGAGCAGTACTTC. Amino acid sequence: CASSYSRGGIYEQYF.

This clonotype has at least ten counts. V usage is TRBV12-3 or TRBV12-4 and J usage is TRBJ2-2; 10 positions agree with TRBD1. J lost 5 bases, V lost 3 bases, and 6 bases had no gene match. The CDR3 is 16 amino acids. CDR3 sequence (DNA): TGTGCCAGCAGTTTGGGGACAGGGGCGGGAACCGGGGAGCTGTTTTTT. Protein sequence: CASSLGTGAGTGELFF.

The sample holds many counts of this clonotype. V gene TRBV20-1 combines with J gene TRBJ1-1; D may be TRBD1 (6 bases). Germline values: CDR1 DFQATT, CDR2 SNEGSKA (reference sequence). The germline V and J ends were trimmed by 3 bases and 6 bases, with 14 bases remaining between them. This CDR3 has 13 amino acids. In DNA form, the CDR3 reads TGCAGTGCTAGTGAACAGGGAATTTCTGAAGCTTTCTTT. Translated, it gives CSASEQGISEAFF.

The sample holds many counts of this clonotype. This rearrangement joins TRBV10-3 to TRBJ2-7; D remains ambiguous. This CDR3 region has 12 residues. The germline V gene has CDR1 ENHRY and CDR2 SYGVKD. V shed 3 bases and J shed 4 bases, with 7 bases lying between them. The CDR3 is CAISDDFYEQYF. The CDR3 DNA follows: TGTGCCATCAGTGATGACTTTTACGAGCAGTACTTC.

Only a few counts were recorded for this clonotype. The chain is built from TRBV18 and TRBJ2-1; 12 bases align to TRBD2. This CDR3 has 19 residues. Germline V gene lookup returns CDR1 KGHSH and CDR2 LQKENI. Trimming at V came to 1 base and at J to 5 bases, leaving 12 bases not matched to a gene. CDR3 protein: CASSPRGLAGGPEDNEQFF. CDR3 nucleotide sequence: TGTGCCAGCTCACCACGAGGGCTAGCGGGAGGGCCGGAGGACAATGAGCAGTTCTTC.

Here the CDR3 DNA reads TGCGCCAGCATCTTCTCAGGGATGAACACTGAAGCTTTCTTT. Protein sequence: CASIFSGMNTEAFF. This chain links TRBV5-1 with TRBJ1-1; possibly TRBD1 for D (5 bases). Germline CDR1 and CDR2: SGHRS and YFSETQ. V dropped 6 bases and J dropped 0 bases, with 12 bases sitting between them. The CDR3 is 14 amino acids. Full variable domain (remainder filled in from reference TRBV5-1 and TRBJ1-1): KAGVTQTPRYLIKTRGQQVTLSCSPISGHRSVSWYQQTPGQGLQFLFEYFSETQRNKGNFPGRFSGRQFSNSRSEMNVSTLELGDSALYLCASIFSGMNTEAFFGQGTRLTVV.

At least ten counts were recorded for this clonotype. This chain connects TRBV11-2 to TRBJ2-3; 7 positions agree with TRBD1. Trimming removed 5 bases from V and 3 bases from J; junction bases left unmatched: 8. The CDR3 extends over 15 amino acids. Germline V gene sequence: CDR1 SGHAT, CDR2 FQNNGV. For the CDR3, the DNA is TGTGCCAGCAGCCACCGGGACAGACAGACAGATACGCAGTATTTT. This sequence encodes CASSHRDRQTDTQYF.

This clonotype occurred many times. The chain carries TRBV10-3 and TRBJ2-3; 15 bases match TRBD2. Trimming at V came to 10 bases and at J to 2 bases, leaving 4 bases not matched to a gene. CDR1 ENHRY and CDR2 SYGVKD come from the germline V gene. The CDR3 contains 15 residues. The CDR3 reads CATGLAGGPTDTQYF. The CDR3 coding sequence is TGTGCCACGGGACTAGCGGGAGGACCCACAGATACGCAGTATTTT.

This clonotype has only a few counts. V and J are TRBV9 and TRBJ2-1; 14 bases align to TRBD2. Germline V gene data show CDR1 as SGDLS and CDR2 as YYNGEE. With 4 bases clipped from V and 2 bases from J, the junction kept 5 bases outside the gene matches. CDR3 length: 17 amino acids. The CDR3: CASSSRLAGGTYNEQFF. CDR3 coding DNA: TGTGCCAGCAGCTCCCGACTAGCGGGAGGGACCTACAATGAGCAGTTCTTC. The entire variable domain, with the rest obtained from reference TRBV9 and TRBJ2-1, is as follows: DSGVTQTPKHLITATGQRVTLRCSPRSGDLSVYWYQQSLDQGLQFLIQYYNGEERAKGNILERFSAQQFPDLHSELNLSSLELGDSALYFCASSSRLAGGTYNEQFFGPGTRLTVL.

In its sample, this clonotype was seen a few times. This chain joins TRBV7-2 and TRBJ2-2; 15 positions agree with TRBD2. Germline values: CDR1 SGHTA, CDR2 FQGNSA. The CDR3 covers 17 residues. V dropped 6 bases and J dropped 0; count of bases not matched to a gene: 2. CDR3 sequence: CASRGLAGGSNTGELFF. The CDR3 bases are TGTGCCAGCAGAGGACTAGCGGGAGGGTCGAACACCGGGGAGCTGTTTTTT.

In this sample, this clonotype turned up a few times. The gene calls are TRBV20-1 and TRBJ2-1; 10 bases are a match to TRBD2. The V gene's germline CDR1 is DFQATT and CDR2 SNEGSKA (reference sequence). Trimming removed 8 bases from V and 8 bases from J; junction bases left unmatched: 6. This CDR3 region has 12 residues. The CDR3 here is CSQILAGDEQFF. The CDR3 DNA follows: TGCAGTCAGATCCTAGCGGGAGATGAGCAGTTCTTC.

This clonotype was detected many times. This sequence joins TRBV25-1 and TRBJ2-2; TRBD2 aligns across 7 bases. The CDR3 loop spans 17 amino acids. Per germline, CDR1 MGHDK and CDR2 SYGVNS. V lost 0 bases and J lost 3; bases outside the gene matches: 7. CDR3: CASSEYSGRADTGELFF. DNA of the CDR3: TGTGCCAGCAGTGAATATAGTGGGAGGGCCGACACCGGGGAGCTGTTTTTT.

CDR3 nucleotides: TGTGCCAGCTCACCTGAGACCAACTCCTATGGCTACACCTTC. It yields the protein CASSPETNSYGYTF. The chain employs TRBV18 and TRBJ1-2; D unclear. V gave up 3 bases and J gave up 4 bases, with 12 bases separating them. The CDR3 has 14 residues. Germline V gene lookup returns CDR1 KGHSH and CDR2 LQKENI.

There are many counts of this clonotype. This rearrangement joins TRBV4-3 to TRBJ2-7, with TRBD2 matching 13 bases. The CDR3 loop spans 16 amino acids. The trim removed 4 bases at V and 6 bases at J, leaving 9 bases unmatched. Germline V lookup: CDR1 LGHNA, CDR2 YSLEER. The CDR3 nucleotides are TGCGCCAGCAGCCGGGGTCGGACTAGCGGGAGTGCCGAGCAGTACTTC. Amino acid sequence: CASSRGRTSGSAEQYF.

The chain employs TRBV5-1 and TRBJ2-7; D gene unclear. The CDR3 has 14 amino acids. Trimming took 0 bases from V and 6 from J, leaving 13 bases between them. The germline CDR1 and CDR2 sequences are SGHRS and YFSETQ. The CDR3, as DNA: TGCGCCAGCAGCTTGGGACTCCAGCCCGTCGAGCAGTACTTC. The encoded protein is CASSLGLQPVEQYF.

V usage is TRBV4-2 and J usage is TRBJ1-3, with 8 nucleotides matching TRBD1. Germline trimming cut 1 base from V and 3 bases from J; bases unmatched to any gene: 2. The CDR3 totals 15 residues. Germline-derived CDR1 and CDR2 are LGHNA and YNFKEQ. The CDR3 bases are TGTGCCAGCAGCCAAGGGACAGGGTATGGAAACACCATATATTTT. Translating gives CASSQGTGYGNTIYF.

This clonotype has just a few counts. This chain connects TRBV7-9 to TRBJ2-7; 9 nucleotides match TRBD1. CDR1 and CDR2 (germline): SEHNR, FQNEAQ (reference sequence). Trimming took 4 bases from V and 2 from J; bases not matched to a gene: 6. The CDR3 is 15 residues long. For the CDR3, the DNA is TGTGCCAGCAGCTCCACCGGGACAGGGCCCTACGAGCAGTACTTC. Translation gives CASSSTGTGPYEQYF.

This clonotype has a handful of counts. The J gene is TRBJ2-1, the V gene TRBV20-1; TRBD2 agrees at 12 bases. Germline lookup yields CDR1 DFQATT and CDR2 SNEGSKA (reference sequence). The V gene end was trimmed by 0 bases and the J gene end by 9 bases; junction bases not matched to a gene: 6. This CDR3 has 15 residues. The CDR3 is CSARDPSGRVAEQFF. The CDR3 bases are TGCAGTGCTAGAGATCCTAGCGGGAGGGTAGCTGAGCAGTTCTTC.

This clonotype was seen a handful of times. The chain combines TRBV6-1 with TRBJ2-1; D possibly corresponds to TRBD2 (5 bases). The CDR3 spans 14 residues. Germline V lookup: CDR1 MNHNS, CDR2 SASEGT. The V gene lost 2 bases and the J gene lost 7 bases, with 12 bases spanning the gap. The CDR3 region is CASSESGTANEQFF. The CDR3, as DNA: TGTGCCAGCAGTGAATCGGGAACGGCGAATGAGCAGTTCTTC.

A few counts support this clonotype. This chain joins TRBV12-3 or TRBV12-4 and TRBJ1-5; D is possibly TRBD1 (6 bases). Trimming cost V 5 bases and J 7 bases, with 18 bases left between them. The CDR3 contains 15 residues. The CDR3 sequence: CASSAIGGRGQPQHF. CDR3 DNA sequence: TGTGCCAGCAGTGCAATCGGGGGGCGCGGGCAGCCCCAGCATTTT.

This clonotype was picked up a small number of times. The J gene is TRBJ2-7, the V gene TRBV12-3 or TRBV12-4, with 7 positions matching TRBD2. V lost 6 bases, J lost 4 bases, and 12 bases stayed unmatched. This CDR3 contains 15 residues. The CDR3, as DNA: TGTGCCAGCAGCGAAATAAGCGGGGTAGGGTACGAGCAGTACTTC. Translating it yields CASSEISGVGYEQYF.

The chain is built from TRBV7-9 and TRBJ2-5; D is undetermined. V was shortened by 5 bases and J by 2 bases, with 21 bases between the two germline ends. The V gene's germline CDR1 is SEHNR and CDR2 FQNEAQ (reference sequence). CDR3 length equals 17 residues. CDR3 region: CASSPWNGRQKQETQYF. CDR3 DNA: TGTGCCAGCAGCCCTTGGAACGGACGGCAGAAACAAGAGACCCAGTACTTC.

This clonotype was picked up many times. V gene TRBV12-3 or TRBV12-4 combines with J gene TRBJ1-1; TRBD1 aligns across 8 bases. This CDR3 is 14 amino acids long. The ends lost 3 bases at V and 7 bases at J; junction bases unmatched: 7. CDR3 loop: CASSFTGGLGEAFF. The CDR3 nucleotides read TGTGCCAGCAGTTTCACAGGGGGTCTGGGTGAAGCTTTCTTT.

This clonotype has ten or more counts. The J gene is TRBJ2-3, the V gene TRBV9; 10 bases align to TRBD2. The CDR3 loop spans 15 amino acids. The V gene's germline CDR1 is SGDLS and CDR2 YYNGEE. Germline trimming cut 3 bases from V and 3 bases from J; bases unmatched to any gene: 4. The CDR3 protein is CASSASGSKTDTQYF. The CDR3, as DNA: TGTGCCAGCAGCGCTAGCGGGAGCAAAACAGATACGCAGTATTTT.

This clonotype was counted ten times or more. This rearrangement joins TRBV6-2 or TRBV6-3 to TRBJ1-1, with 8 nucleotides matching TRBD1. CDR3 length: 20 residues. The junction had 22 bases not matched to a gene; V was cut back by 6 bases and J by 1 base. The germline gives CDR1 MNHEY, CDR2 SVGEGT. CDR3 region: CASSYGMGQAYEEGNTEAFF. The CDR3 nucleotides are TGTGCCAGCAGCTACGGGATGGGACAGGCCTACGAGGAAGGGAACACTGAAGCTTTCTTT.

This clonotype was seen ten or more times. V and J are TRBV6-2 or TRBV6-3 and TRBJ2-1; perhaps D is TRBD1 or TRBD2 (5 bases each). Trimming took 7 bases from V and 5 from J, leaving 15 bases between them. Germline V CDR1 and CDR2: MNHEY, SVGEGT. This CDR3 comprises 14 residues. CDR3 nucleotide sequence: TGTGCCAGCACCCTCTTGGGACGCCACAATGAGCAGTTCTTC. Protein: CASTLLGRHNEQFF.

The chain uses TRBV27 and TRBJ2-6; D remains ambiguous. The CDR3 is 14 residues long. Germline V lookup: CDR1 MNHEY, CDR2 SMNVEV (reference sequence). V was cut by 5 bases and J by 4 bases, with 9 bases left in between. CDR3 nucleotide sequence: TGTGCCAGCAGTGCCACCGGGGGGGCCAACGTCCTGACTTTC. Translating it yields CASSATGGANVLTF.

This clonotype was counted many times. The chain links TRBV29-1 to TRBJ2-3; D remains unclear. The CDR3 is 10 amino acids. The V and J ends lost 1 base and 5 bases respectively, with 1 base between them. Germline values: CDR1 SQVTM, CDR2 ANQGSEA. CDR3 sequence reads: CSVEGDTQYF. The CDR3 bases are TGCAGCGTTGAAGGAGATACGCAGTATTTT.

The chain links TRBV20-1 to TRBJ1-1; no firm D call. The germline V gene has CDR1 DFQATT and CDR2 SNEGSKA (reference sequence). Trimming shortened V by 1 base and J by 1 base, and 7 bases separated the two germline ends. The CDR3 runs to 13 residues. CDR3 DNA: TGCAGTGCTAGAGTTCAGAAGAACACTGAAGCTTTCTTT. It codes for CSARVQKNTEAFF.